This is a list of T cell receptor beta chains from one sample in a study of T cells in Graves' hyperthyroidism and ophthalmopathy. TCRdb called the multiplex PCR reads again in MiXCR, with one record for every CDR3 protein. This table holds around 440,000 distinct CDR3 sequences, roughly 14% found once. Sequencing was done on a sample of blood. All receptors come from a woman aged 18-29 years with Graves' hyperthyroidism. Each CDR3 is given with its conserved first and last residue. A D gene is named only where the DNA matches it firmly. Expanded clones get a size class; other rows say once, few or many, or leave the size out.

CDR3aa: CASSAKGGTNEKLFF
CDR3nt: TGTGCCAGCAGCGCCAAGGGGGGAACTAATGAAAAACTGTTTTTT
j_gene: TRBJ1-4
d_gene: .
v_gene: TRBV9
abundance: few

CDR3aa: CASSRAWGYTF
CDR3nt: TGTGCCAGCAGCCGGGCCTGGGGCTACACCTTC
j_gene: TRBJ1-2
d_gene: .
v_gene: TRBV2
abundance: many

CDR3aa: CASSVGHQETQYF
CDR3nt: TGTGCCAGCTCGGTGGGACACCAAGAGACCCAGTACTTC
j_gene: TRBJ2-5
d_gene: .
v_gene: TRBV18
abundance: many

CDR3aa: CASSTDRLASEAFF
CDR3nt: TGTGCCAGCTCAACTGACCGTCTGGCATCTGAAGCTTTCTTT
j_gene: TRBJ1-1
d_gene: .
v_gene: TRBV18
abundance: .

CDR3aa: CASSLGLAGGPNTGELFF
CDR3nt: TGTGCCAGCAGCTTGGGACTAGCGGGAGGACCGAACACCGGGGAGCTGTTTTTT
j_gene: TRBJ2-2
d_gene: TRBD2
v_gene: TRBV7-2
abundance: many

CDR3aa: CASIRDRGSGLFF
CDR3nt: TGTGCCAGCATTCGGGACAGGGGGTCTGGACTGTTTTTT
j_gene: TRBJ1-4
d_gene: TRBD1
v_gene: TRBV6-1
abundance: many

CDR3aa: CASSPTYNSPLHF
CDR3nt: TGTGCCAGCAGCCCGACCTATAATTCACCCCTCCACTTT
j_gene: TRBJ1-6
d_gene: .
v_gene: TRBV28
abundance: many

CDR3aa: CASSLNRVGSPLHF
CDR3nt: TGTGCCAGCAGTTTAAACAGGGTTGGTTCACCCCTCCACTTT
j_gene: TRBJ1-6
d_gene: .
v_gene: TRBV28
abundance: many

CDR3aa: CSVEGRLTNTEAFF
CDR3nt: TGCAGCGTGGAGGGGAGGCTCACGAACACTGAAGCTTTCTTT
j_gene: TRBJ1-1
d_gene: .
v_gene: TRBV29-1
abundance: many

CDR3aa: CASTSGYGGASDTQYF
CDR3nt: TGTGCCAGCACCTCAGGGTACGGGGGGGCCTCAGATACGCAGTATTTT
j_gene: TRBJ2-3
d_gene: TRBD2
v_gene: TRBV12-3/TRBV12-4
abundance: many

CDR3aa: CASSLRDGPTEAFF
CDR3nt: TGTGCCAGCAGTTTAAGGGACGGCCCTACTGAAGCTTTCTTT
j_gene: TRBJ1-1
d_gene: .
v_gene: TRBV12-3/TRBV12-4
abundance: .

CDR3aa: CASSPGQGDTDTQYF
CDR3nt: TGTGCCAGCAGCCCTGGACAGGGAGACACAGATACGCAGTATTTT
j_gene: TRBJ2-3
d_gene: TRBD1
v_gene: TRBV7-9
abundance: many

CDR3aa: CASSQDRHENSPLHF
CDR3nt: TGCGCCAGCAGCCAAGATAGGCACGAAAATTCACCCCTCCACTTT
j_gene: TRBJ1-6
d_gene: .
v_gene: TRBV4-1
abundance: many

CDR3aa: CASSRRGLDYGYTF
CDR3nt: TGTGCCAGCAGTCGACGAGGATTGGACTATGGCTACACCTTC
j_gene: TRBJ1-2
d_gene: .
v_gene: TRBV2
abundance: many

CDR3aa: CASKGLRYGYTF
CDR3nt: TGTGCCAGCAAAGGACTCCGCTATGGCTACACCTTC
j_gene: TRBJ1-2
d_gene: .
v_gene: TRBV6-2/TRBV6-3
abundance: .

CDR3aa: CASSLVVIGEQFF
CDR3nt: TGCGCCAGCAGCTTGGTGGTGATTGGCGAGCAGTTCTTC
j_gene: TRBJ2-1
d_gene: .
v_gene: TRBV5-1
abundance: .

CDR3aa: CASRDWLTSGEQFF
CDR3nt: TGTGCCAGCCGGGACTGGTTGACCTCCGGGGAGCAGTTCTTC
j_gene: TRBJ2-1
d_gene: .
v_gene: TRBV6-1
abundance: few